This TCR beta chain was identified during a study of blood T cell repertoires in COVID-19. Sequencing was performed with immunoSEQ multiplex PCR; in TCRdb, only in-frame clones are kept and a portion is missing. The sample has approximately 360,000 clones; less than 90% are singletons. Donors in Cohort 3 counted as recovered after two negative PCRs, clearance, or symptom resolution. Germline CDR1 is SGHDN and CDR2 is FVKESK. The V and J ends lost 4 bases and 2 bases respectively, with 17 bases between them. The CDR3 is 16 residues long. The sequenced material came from PBMCs or T cells enriched from blood (not recorded which). The TCR sequence derives from a woman aged 50 to 60 who had recovered from COVID-19. This sequence joins TRBV14 and TRBJ1-2; no definite D call. The CDR3 DNA is TGTGCCAGCAGCCCCATCGGGATGGGAGCAAACTATGGCTACACCTTC. As protein: CASSPIGMGANYGYTF.